The present T cell receptor beta chain was sequenced within a study of cytomegalovirus exposure and HLA in healthy donors. Overall study context: An early release of data contained 80 million to 85 million unique TCRs, which came from HLA-typed donors. Study results and limitations: Sequencing artifact likely explains a cluster of highly shared sequence variants. Several V segments, TRBV6-2 and TRBV6-3 among them, could not be told apart and were dropped.

PCR employed 60 Vbeta and 13 Jbeta primers. Profiled with immunoSEQ multiplex PCR; TCRdb holds only in-frame clones, not every one. The table includes some 170,000 clones, around 79% detected once. To note about this clone: The antigen remains undetermined. The same CDR3 also results from other DNA sequences found in this sample.

Trimming took off 3 bases at V and 5 bases at J, with 6 bases between the two ends. The germline V gene encodes CDR1 KGHSH and CDR2 LQKENI. The CDR3 has 12 residues. Material for sequencing was PBMCs. The chain joins TRBV18 to TRBJ2-3; no clear D gene. The TCR originated in a man aged 35 to 55 in good health and CMV-seropositive. Here the CDR3 reads CASSPSGDTQYF. The DNA for the CDR3 is TGTGCCAGCTCACCTTCGGGAGATACGCAGTATTTT.